This T cell receptor (beta chain) comes out of a study of shared T cell receptors in the human thymus. Profiling relied on immunoSEQ multiplex PCR, and the TCRdb table lists in-frame clones only, not all of them. The sample has hundreds of thousands of clones, around 87% seen once. This sample also belongs to another study, concerning human thymus T cells.

Material for sequencing was thymocytes. This sequence was found in a boy under two years old with a congenital heart defect.

CDR3 in amino acids: CASSQIDRDSNTEAFF. Written as DNA, the CDR3 is TGTGCCAGCAGCCAAATCGACAGGGATAGTAACACTGAAGCTTTCTTT. The chain links TRBV7-8 to TRBJ1-1; 7 nucleotides line up with TRBD1. Losses at the gene ends were 5 bases for V and 2 bases for J; bases not matched to a gene: 11. Germline V gives CDR1 SGHVS, CDR2 FQNEAQ. This CDR3 comprises 16 residues.